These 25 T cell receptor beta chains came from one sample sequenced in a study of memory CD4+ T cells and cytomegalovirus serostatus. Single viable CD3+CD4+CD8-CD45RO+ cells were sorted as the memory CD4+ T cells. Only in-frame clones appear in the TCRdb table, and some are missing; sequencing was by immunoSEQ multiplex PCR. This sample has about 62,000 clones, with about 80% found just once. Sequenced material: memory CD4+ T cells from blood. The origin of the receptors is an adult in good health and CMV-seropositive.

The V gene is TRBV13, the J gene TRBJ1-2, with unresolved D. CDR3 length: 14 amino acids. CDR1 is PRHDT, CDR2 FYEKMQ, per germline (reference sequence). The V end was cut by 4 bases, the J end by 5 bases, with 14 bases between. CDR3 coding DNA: TGTGCCAGCAGCTCGCGGACGGCCTATTATGGCTACACCTTC. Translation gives CASSSRTAYYGYTF.

The CDR3 bases are TGTGCCAGCAGAAGACTAGCGGGAGGGTCCTACGAGCAGTACTTC. Protein: CASRRLAGGSYEQYF. This sequence joins TRBV28 and TRBJ2-7; 14 nucleotides line up with TRBD2. Germline V gives CDR1 MDHEN, CDR2 SYDVKM. The CDR3 runs to 15 residues. V was clipped by 6 bases and J by 1 base; unmatched bases: 2.

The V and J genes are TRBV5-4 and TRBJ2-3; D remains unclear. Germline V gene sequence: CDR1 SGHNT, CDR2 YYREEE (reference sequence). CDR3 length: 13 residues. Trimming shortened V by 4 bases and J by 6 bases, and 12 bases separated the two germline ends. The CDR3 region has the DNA TGTGCCAGCAGCGTGGGAAGTCGGGATACGCAGTATTTT. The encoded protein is CASSVGSRDTQYF.

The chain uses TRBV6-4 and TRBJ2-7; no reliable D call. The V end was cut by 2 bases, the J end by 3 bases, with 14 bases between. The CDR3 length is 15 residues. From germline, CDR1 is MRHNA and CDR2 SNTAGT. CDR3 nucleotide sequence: TGTGCCAGCAGTGACATAGGGAACCCACACTACGAGCAGTACTTC. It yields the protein CASSDIGNPHYEQYF.

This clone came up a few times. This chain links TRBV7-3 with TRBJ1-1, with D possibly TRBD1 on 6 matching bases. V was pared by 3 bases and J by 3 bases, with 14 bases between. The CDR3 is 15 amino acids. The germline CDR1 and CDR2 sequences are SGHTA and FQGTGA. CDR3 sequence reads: CASSLGRGRHTEAFF. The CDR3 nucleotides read TGTGCCAGCAGCTTGGGCAGGGGCAGGCACACTGAAGCTTTCTTT.

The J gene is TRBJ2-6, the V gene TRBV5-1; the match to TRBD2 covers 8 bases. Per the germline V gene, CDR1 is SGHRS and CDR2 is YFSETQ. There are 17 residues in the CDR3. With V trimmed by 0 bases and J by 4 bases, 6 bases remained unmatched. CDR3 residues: CASSLGGGRGGANVLTF. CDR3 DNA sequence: TGCGCCAGCAGCTTGGGCGGGGGGCGCGGAGGGGCCAACGTCCTGACTTTC. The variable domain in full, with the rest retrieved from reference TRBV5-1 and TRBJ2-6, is KAGVTQTPRYLIKTRGQQVTLSCSPISGHRSVSWYQQTPGQGLQFLFEYFSETQRNKGNFPGRFSGRQFSNSRSEMNVSTLELGDSALYLCASSLGGGRGGANVLTFGAGSRLTVL.

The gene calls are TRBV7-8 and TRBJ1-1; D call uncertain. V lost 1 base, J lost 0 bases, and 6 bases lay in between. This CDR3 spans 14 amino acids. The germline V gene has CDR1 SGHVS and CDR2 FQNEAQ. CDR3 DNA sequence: TGTGCCAGCAGCTTAGTGCGGATGAACACTGAAGCTTTCTTT. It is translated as CASSLVRMNTEAFF.

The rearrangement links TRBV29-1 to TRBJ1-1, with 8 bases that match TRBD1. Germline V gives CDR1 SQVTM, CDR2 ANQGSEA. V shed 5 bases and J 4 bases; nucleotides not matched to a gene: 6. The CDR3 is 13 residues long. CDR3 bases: TGCAGCGTTCCTAATACAGGGGGCACTGAAGCTTTCTTT. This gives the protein CSVPNTGGTEAFF. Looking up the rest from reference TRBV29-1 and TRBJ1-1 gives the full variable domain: SAVISQKPSRDICQRGTSLTIQCQVDSQVTMMFWYRQQPGQSLTLIATANQGSEATYESGFVIDKFPISRPNLTFSTLTVSNMSPEDSSIYLCSVPNTGGTEAFFGQGTRLTVV.

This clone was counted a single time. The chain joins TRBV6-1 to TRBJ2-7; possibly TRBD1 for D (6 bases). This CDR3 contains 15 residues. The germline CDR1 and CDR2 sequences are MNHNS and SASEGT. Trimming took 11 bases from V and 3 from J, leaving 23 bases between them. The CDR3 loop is CAGAAETGILYEQYF. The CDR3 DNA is TGTGCCGGCGCGGCTGAGACAGGAATCCTCTACGAGCAGTACTTC.

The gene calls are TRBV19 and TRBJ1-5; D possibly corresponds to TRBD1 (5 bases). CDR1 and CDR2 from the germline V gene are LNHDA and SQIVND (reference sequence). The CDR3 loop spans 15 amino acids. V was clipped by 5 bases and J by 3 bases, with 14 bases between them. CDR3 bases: TGTGCCAGTAGTGGGGCCGAAATGATCAATCAGCCCCAGCATTTT. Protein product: CASSGAEMINQPQHF. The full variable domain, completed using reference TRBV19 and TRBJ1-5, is DGGITQSPKYLFRKEGQNVTLSCEQNLNHDAMYWYRQDPGQGLRLIYYSQIVNDFQKGDIAEGYSVSREKKESFPLTVTSAQKNPTAFYLCASSGAEMINQPQHFGDGTRLSIL.

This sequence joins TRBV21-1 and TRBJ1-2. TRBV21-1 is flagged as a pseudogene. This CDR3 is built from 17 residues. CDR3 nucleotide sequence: TGTGCCAGCAGCAAAACGGGCGATGGACTGCGAGTGAGTGGCTACACCTTC. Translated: CASSKTGDGLRVSGYTF.

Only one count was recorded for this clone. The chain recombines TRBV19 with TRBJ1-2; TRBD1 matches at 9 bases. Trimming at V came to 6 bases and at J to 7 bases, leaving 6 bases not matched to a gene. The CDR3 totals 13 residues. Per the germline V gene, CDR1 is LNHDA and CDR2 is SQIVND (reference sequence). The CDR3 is CASRTQGASGYTF. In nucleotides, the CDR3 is TGTGCCAGTAGGACACAGGGGGCAAGTGGCTACACCTTC.

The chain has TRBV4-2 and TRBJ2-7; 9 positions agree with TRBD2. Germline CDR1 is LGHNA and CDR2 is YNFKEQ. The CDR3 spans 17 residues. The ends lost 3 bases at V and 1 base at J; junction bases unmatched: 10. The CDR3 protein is CASSHPVGGRGSYEQYF. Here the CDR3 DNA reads TGTGCCAGCAGCCACCCTGTGGGCGGGAGGGGTTCCTACGAGCAGTACTTC.

CDR3 sequence reads: CASSLQERQPQHF. CDR3 coding DNA: TGTGCCAGCAGCTTACAGGAGCGTCAGCCCCAGCATTTT. The J gene is TRBJ1-5, the V gene TRBV5-4; maybe TRBD1 (5 bases). Germline CDR1 SGHNT, CDR2 YYREEE (reference sequence). Between the trimmed V and J ends, which lost 2 bases and 6 bases, there was a span of 9 bases. The CDR3 spans 13 residues.

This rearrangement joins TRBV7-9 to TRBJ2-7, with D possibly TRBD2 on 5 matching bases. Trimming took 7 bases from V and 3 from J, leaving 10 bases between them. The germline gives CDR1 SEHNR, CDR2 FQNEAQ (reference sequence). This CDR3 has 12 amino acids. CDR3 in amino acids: CASTSAGYEQYF. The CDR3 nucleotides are TGTGCCAGCACCTCCGCGGGCTACGAGCAGTACTTC.

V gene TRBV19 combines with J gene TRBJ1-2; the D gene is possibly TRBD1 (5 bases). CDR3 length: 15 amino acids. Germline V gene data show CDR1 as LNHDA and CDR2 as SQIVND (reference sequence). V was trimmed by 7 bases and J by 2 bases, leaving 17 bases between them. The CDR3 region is CASTSAQAGNYGYTF. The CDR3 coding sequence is TGTGCCAGTACCAGTGCGCAGGCAGGGAACTATGGCTACACCTTC. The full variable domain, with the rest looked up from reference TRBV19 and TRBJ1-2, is DGGITQSPKYLFRKEGQNVTLSCEQNLNHDAMYWYRQDPGQGLRLIYYSQIVNDFQKGDIAEGYSVSREKKESFPLTVTSAQKNPTAFYLCASTSAQAGNYGYTFGSGTRLTVV.

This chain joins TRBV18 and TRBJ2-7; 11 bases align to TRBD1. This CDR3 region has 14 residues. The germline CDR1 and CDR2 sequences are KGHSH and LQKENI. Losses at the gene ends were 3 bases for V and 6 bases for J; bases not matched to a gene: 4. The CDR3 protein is CASSPGQGVREQYF. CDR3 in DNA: TGTGCCAGCTCACCGGGACAGGGGGTGCGCGAGCAGTACTTC.

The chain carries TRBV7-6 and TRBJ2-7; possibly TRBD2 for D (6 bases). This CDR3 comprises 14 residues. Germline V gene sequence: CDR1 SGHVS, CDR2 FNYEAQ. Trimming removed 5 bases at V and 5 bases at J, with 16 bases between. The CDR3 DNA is TGTGCCAGCAGCCCTGGGGGGATTAATCACGAGCAGTACTTC. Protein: CASSPGGINHEQYF.

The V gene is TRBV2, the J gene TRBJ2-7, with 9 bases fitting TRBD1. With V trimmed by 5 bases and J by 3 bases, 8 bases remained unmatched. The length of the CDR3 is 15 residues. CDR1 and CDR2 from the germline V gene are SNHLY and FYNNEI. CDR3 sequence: CASSFTGGANYEQYF. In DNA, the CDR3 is TGTGCCAGCAGTTTCACAGGGGGCGCAAACTACGAGCAGTACTTC.

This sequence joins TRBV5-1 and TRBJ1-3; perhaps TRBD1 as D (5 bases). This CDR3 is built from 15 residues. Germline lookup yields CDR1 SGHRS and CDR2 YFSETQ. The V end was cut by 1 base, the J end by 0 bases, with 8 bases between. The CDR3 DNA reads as TGCGCCAGCAGCTTGACAGGTACCTCTGGAAACACCATATATTTT. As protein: CASSLTGTSGNTIYF.

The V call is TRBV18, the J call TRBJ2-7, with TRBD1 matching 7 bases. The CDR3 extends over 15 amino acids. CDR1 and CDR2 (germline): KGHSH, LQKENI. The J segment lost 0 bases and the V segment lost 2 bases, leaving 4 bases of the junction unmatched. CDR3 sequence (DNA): TGTGCCAGCTCACCATCGGACAGGAGCTCCTACGAGCAGTACTTC. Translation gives CASSPSDRSSYEQYF. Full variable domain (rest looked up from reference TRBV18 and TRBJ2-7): NAGVMQNPRHLVRRRGQEARLRCSPMKGHSHVYWYRQLPEEGLKFMVYLQKENIIDESGMPKERFSAEFPKEGPSILRIQQVVRGDSAAYFCASSPSDRSSYEQYFGPGTRLTVT.

CDR3: CAGSTGDGEKLFF. The CDR3 nucleotides are TGTGCCGGATCGACAGGGGATGGTGAAAAACTGTTTTTT. The chain couples TRBV5-5 to TRBJ1-4, with TRBD1 matching 8 bases. Germline-derived CDR1 and CDR2 are SGHKS and YYEKEE (reference sequence). The J segment lost 7 bases and the V segment lost 10 bases, leaving 9 bases of the junction unmatched. The CDR3 totals 13 residues.

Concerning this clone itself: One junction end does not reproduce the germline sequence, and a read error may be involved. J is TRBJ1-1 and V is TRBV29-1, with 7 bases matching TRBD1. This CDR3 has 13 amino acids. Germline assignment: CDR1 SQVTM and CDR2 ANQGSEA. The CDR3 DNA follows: TGCAGCGTTGAGGCAGGGGGGAACGCTGAAGCTTTCTTT. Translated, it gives CSVEAGGNAEAFF. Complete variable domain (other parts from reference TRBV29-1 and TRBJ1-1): SAVISQKPSRDICQRGTSLTIQCQVDSQVTMMFWYRQQPGQSLTLIATANQGSEATYESGFVIDKFPISRPNLTFSTLTVSNMSPEDSSIYLCSVEAGGNAEAFFGQGTRLTVV.

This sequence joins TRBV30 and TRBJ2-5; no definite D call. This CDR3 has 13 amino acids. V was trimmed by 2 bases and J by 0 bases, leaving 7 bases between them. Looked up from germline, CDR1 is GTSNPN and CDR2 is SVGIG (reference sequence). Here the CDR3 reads CAWSFGHQETQYF. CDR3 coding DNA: TGTGCCTGGAGTTTTGGGCACCAAGAGACCCAGTACTTC.

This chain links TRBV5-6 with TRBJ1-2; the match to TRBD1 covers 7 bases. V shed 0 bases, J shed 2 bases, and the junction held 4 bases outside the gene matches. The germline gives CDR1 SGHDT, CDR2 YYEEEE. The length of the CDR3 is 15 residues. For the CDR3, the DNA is TGTGCCAGCAGCTTGGTGACAGGGAACAACTATGGCTACACCTTC. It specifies CASSLVTGNNYGYTF.